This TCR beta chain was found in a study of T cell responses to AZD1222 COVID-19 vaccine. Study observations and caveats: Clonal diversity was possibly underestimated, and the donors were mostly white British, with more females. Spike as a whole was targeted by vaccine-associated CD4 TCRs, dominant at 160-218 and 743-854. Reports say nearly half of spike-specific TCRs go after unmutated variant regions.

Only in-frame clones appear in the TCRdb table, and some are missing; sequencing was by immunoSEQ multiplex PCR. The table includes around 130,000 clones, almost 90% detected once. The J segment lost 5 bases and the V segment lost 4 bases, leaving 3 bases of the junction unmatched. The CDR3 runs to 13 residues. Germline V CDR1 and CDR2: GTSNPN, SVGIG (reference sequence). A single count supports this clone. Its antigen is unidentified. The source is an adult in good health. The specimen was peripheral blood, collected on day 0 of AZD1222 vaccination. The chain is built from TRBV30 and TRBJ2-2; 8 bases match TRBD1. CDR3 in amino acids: CAWITGGTGELFF. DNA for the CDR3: TGTGCCTGGATTACAGGGGGTACCGGGGAGCTGTTTTTT. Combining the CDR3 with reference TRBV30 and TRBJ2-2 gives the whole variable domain SQTIHQWPATLVQPVGSPLSLECTVEGTSNPNLYWYRQAAGRGLQLLFYSVGIGQISSEVPQNLSASRPQDRQFILSSKKLLLSDSGFYLCAWITGGTGELFFGEGSRLTVL.